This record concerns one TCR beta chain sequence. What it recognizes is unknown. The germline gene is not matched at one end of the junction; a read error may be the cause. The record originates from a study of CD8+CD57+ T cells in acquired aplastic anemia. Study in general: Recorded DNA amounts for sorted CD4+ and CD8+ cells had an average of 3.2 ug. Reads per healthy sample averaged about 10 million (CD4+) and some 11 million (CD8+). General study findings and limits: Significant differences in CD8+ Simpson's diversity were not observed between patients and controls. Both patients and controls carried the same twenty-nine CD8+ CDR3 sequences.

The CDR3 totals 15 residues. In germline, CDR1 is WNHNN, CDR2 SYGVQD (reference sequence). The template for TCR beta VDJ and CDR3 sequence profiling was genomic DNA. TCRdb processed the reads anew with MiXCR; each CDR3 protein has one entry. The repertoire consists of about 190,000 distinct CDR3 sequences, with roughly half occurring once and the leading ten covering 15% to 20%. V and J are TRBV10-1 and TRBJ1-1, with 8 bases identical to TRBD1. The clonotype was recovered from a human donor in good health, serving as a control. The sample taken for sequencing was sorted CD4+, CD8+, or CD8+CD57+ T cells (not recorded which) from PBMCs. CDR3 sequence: CASSRTGRRGTEAFF. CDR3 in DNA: TGTGCCAGCAGTAGGACAGGGCGCAGGGGCACTGAAGCTTTCTTT.